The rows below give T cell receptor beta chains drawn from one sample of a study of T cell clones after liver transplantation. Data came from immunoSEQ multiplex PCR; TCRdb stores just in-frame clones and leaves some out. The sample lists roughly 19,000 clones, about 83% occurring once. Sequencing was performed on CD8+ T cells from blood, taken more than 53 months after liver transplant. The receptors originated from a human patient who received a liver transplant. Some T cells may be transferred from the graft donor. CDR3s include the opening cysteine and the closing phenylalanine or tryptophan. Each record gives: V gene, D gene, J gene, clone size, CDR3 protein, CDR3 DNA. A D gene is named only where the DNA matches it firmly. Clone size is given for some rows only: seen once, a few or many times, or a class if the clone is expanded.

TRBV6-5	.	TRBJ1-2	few	CASSYYGGYNYGYTF	TGTGCCAGCAGTTACTATGGAGGGTATAACTATGGCTACACCTTC
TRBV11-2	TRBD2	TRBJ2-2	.	CASSAPSGGFTGELFF	TGTGCCAGCAGCGCCCCTAGCGGGGGCTTCACCGGGGAGCTGTTTTTT
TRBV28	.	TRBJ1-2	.	CASSPTYRGYTF	TGTGCCAGCAGTCCCACCTATAGAGGCTACACCTTC
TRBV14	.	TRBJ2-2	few	CASSLREGRGELFF	TGTGCCAGCAGCCTCCGAGAGGGACGCGGGGAGCTGTTTTTT
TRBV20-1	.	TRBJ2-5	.	CSALRETQYF	TGCAGTGCCCTCCGAGAGACCCAGTACTTC
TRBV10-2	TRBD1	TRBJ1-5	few	CASSVGQGDQPQHF	TGCGCCAGCAGTGTGGGACAGGGTGATCAGCCCCAGCATTTT
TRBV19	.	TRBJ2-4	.	CASSPGSGLGDIQYF	TGTGCCAGTAGTCCGGGGTCCGGGTTAGGAGACATTCAGTACTTC
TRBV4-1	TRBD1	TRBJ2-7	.	CASSQVVGQGYEQYF	TGCGCCAGCAGCCAAGTAGTAGGACAGGGATACGAGCAGTACTTC
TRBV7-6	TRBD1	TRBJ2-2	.	CASSLVDRGLLTGELFF	TGTGCCAGCAGCTTAGTGGACAGGGGGCTCCTCACCGGGGAGCTGTTTTTT
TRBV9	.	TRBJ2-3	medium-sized	CASSAGLPWDTPTDTQYF	TGTGCCAGCAGCGCAGGCCTCCCGTGGGACACCCCCACAGATACGCAGTATTTT
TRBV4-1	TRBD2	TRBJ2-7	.	CASSQERGSEQYF	TGCGCCAGCAGCCAAGAGCGGGGGTCCGAGCAGTACTTC
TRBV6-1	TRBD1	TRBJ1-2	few	CASRSQGVYYGYTF	TGTGCCAGCAGATCACAGGGGGTTTACTATGGCTACACCTTC
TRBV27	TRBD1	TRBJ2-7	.	CASSHRTGHLRGEQYF	TGTGCCAGCAGCCACAGGACAGGACACCTCCGGGGCGAGCAGTACTTC